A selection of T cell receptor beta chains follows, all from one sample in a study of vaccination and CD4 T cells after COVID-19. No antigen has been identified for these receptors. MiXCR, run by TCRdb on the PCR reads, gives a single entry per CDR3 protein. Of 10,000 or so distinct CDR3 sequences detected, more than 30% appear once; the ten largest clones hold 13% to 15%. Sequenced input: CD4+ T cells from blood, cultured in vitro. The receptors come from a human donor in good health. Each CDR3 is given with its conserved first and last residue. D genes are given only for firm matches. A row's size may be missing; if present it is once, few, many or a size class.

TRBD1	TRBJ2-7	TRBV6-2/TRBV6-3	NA	TGTGCCAGCAGGGGGACAGGGAGCCACGAGCAGTACTTC	CASRGTGSHEQYF
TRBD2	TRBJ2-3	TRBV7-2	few	TGTGCCAGCAGCTTCGGGGGGGCAGATACGCAGTATTTT	CASSFGGADTQYF
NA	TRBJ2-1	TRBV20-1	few	TGCAGTGCTAACAACTACAATGAGCAGTTCTTC	CSANNYNEQFF
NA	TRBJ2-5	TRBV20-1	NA	TGCAGTGCTAGAGGTGGGGCCCAAGAGACCCAGTACTTC	CSARGGAQETQYF
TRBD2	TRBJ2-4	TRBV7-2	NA	TGTGCCAGCAGCCCCCCGGGGGGGCCAAAGCAGTACTTC	CASSPPGGPKQYF
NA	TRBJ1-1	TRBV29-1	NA	TGCAGCGTTGAAGCCGCCCACCCCCCCCCAGGGACCTTGCTTACTGAAGCTTTCTTT	CSVEAAHPPPGTLLTEAFF
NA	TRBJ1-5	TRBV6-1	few	TGTGCCACCCTACAGGGAGAACAGCCCCAGCATTTT	CATLQGEQPQHF
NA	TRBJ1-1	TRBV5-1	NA	TGCGCCAGCAGCCCCCGCCTCGGGGGGACTGGAGCTTTCTTT	CASSPRLGGTGAFF
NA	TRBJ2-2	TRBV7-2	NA	TGTGCCAGCAGCTTAGGACGGTACACCGGGGAGCTGTTTTTT	CASSLGRYTGELFF
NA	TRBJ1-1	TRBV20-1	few	TGCAGCGAACAGGGGAACACTGAAGCTTTCTTT	CSEQGNTEAFF
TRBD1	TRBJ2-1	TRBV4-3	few	TGCGCCAGCAGCGTACAGACAGGGGATGGGCAGTTCTTC	CASSVQTGDGQFF
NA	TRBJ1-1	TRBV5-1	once	TGCGCCAGCAGCCCTCTCCAGGGGAAGGTGACTGAAGCTTTCTTT	CASSPLQGKVTEAFF
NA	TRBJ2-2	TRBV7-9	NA	TGCGCCAGCAGCTCTTCTTCCCGGGGGTGGACCGGGGAGCTGTTTTTT	CASSSSSRGWTGELFF
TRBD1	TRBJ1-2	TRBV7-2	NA	TGTGCCAGCAGCACCCACACCGTAGGGGGCGCAGGCTATGGCTACACCTTC	CASSTHTVGGAGYGYTF
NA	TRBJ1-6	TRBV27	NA	TGTGCCAGCAGTTTGTCCTTCACAGGAAGCTCCTATAATTCACCCCTCCACTTT	CASSLSFTGSSYNSPLHF